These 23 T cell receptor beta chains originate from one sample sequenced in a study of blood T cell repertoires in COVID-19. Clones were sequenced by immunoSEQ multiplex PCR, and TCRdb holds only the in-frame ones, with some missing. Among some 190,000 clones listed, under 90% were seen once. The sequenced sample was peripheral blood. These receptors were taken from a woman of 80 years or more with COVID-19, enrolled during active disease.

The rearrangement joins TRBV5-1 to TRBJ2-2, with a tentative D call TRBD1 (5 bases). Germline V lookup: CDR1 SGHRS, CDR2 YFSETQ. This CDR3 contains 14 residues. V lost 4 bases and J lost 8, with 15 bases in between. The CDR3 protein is CASSPQGPTGELFF. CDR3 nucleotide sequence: TGCGCCAGCAGCCCCCAGGGCCCGACGGGGGAGCTGTTTTTT.

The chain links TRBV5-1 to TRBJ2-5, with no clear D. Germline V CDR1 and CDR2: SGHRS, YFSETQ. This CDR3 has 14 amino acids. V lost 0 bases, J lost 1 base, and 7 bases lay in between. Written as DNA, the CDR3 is TGCGCCAGCAGCTTGGTTTCAGTCCAAGAGACCCAGTACTTC. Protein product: CASSLVSVQETQYF.

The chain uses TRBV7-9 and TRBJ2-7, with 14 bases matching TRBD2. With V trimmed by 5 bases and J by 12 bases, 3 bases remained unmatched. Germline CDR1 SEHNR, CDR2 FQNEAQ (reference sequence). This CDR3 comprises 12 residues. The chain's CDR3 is CASSPGTSGGYF. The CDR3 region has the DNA TGTGCCAGCAGCCCGGGGACTAGCGGGGGGTACTTC.

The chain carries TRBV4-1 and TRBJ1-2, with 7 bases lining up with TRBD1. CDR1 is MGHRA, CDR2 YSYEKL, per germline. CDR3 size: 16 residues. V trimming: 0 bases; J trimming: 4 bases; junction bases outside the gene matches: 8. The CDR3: CASSQDPTGKVYGYTF. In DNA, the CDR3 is TGCGCCAGCAGCCAAGATCCGACAGGGAAGGTCTATGGCTACACCTTC.

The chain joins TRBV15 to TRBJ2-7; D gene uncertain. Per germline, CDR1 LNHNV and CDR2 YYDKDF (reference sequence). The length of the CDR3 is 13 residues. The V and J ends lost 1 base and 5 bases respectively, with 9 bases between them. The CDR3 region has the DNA TGTGCCACCAGCAGAGGTGGTCGGGACGAGCAGTACTTC. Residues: CATSRGGRDEQYF.

In nucleotides, the CDR3 is TGCGCCAGCGGAACAGGGGCCCACACTGAAGCTTTCTTT. Protein product: CASGTGAHTEAFF. The V and J genes are TRBV5-1 and TRBJ1-1; the match to TRBD1 covers 7 bases. J lost 3 bases, V lost 7 bases, and 6 bases had no gene match. The germline V gene encodes CDR1 SGHRS and CDR2 YFSETQ. The CDR3 totals 13 residues.

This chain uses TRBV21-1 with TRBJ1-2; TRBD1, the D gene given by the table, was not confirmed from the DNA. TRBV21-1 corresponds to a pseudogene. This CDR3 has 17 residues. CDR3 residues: CASRDPGQNSANYGYTF. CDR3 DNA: TGTGCCAGCCGAGACCCGGGACAGAACTCAGCTAACTATGGCTACACCTTC.

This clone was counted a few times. The CDR3 loop reads CATTRTSSGGEQFF. Written as DNA, the CDR3 is TGTGCCACCACACGAACTAGCTCCGGGGGTGAGCAGTTCTTC. The rearrangement links TRBV10-3 to TRBJ2-1; tentatively, D is TRBD2 (6 bases). Germline values: CDR1 ENHRY, CDR2 SYGVKD. V was trimmed by 10 bases and J by 9 bases, leaving 22 bases between them. The length of the CDR3 is 14 residues.

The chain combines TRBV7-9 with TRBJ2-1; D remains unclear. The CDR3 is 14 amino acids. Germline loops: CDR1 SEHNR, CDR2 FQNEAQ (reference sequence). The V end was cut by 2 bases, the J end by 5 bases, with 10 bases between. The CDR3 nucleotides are TGTGCCAGCAGCTTATTAGGCGGAGACAATGAGCAGTTCTTC. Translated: CASSLLGGDNEQFF.

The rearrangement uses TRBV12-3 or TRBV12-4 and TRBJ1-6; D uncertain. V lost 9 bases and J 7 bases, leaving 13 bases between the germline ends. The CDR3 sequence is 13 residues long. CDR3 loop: CASTVRQNSPLHF. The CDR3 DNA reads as TGTGCCAGTACAGTGCGCCAAAATTCACCCCTCCACTTT.

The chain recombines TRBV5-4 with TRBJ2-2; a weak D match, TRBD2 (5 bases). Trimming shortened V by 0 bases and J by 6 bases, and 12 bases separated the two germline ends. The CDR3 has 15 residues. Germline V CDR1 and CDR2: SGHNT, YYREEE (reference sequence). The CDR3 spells CASSLVGRNAGELFF. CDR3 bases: TGTGCCAGCAGCTTGGTAGGGAGAAACGCCGGGGAGCTGTTTTTT. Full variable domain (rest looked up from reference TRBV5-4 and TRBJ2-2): ETGVTQSPTHLIKTRGQQVTLRCSSQSGHNTVSWYQQALGQGPQFIFQYYREEENGRGNFPPRFSGLQFPNYSSELNVNALELDDSALYLCASSLVGRNAGELFFGEGSRLTVL.

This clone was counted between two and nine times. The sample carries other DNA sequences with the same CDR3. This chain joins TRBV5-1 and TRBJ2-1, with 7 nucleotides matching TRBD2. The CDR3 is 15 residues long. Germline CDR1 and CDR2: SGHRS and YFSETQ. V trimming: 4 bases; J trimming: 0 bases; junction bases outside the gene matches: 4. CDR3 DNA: TGCGCCAGCAGCCCTAGCGGCAGCTCCTACAATGAGCAGTTCTTC. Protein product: CASSPSGSSYNEQFF.

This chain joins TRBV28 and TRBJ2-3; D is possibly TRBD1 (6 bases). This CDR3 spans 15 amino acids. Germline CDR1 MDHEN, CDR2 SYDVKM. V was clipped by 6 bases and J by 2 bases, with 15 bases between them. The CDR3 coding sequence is TGTGCCAGCAGACCCGACAGGTGGGTCACAGATACGCAGTATTTT. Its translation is CASRPDRWVTDTQYF.

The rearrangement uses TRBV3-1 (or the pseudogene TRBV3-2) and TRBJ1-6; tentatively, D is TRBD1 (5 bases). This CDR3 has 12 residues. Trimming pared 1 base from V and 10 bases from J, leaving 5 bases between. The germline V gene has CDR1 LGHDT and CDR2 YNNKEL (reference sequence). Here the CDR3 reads CASSQGGSPLHF. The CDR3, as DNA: TGTGCCAGCAGCCAAGGGGGCTCACCCCTCCACTTT.

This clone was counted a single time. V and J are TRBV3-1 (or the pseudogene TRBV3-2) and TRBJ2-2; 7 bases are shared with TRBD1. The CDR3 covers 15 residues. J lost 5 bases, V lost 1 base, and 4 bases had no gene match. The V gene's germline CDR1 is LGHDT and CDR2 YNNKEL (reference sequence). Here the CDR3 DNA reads TGTGCCAGCAGCCAAGGTCAGGGGGAGACCGGGGAGCTGTTTTTT. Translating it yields CASSQGQGETGELFF.

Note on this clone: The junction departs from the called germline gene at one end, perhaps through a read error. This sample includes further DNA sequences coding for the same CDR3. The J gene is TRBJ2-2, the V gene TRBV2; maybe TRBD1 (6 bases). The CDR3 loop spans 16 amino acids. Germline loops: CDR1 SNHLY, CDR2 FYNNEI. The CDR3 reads CASSTSGVRNTGELFF. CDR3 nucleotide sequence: TGTGCCAGCAGTACGTCAGGGGTTAGAAACACTGGGGAGCTGTTTTTT.

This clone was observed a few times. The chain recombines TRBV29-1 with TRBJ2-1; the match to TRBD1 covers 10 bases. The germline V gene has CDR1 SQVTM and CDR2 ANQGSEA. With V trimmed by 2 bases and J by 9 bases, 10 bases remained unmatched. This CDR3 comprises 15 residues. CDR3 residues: CSVETLTGGFAEQFF. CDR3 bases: TGCAGCGTTGAAACTTTGACAGGGGGCTTTGCTGAGCAGTTCTTC.

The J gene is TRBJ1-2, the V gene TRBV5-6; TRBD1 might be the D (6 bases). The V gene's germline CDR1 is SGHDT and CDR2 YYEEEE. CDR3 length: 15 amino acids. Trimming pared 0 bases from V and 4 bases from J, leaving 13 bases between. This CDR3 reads CASSLVRGDGYGYTF. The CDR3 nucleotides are TGTGCCAGCAGCTTGGTCAGGGGCGACGGCTATGGCTACACCTTC.

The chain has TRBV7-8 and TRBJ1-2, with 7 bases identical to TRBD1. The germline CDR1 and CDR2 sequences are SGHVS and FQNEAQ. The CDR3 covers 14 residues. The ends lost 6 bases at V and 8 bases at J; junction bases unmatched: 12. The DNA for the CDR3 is TGTGCCAGCAGACCAGGGACAGACACTCAGGGCTACACCTTC. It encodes CASRPGTDTQGYTF.

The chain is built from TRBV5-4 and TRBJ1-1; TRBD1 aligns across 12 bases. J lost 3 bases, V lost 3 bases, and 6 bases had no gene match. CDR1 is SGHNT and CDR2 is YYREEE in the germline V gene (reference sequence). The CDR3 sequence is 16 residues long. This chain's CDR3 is CASSSPGQGAHTEAFF. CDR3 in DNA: TGTGCCAGCAGCTCTCCGGGACAGGGGGCGCACACTGAAGCTTTCTTT.

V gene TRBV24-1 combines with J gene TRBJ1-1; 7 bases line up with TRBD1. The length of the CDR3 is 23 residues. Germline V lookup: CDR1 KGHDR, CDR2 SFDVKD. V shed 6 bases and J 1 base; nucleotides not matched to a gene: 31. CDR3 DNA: TGTGCCACCAGTTTCAACCGCGGGCTTTGGGGTGGCCACACCAGGGGGAGGAACACTGAAGCTTTCTTT. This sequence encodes CATSFNRGLWGGHTRGRNTEAFF.

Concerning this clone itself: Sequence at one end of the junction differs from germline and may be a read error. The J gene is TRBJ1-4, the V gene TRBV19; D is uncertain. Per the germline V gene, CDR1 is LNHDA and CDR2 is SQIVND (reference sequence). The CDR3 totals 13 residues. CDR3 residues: CASSNGEAAGRNF. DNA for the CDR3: TGTGCCAGTAGTAACGGTGAGGCGGCGGGGAGAAATTTT.

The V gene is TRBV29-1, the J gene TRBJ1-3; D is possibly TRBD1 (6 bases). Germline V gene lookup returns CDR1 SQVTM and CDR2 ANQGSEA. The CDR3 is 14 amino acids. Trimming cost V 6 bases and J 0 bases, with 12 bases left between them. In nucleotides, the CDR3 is TGCAGCGTGGTGGACAGCGTCTCTGGAAACACCATATATTTT. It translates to CSVVDSVSGNTIYF.